These 10 T cell receptor beta chains share one sample of origin, sequenced in a study of identical twins (dated by TCRdb to 2016 to 2017). Library preparation was by 5' RACE. TCRdb records Illumina HiSeq 2000 as the sequencer. In TCRdb, the public reads were trimmed at Q25 with fastp and aligned with MiXCR, with productive beta chains retained. Under each unique CDR3 protein, matching rows form one entry showing the most common genes and DNA. The sample table holds under 800,000 distinct CDR3 sequences, of which around 20% were seen once. Jointly, the top ten make up around 4.4% of the sample. This same sample was also taken into another study, of T cells expressing NK-cell markers.

Sequences were obtained from PBMCs. These TCRs come from a woman aged 18-29 years in good health.

This clonotype was detected many times. This chain uses TRBV15 with TRBJ2-3, with 16 bases matching TRBD2. Germline trimming cut 3 bases from V and 7 bases from J; bases unmatched to any gene: 4. CDR1 LNHNV and CDR2 YYDKDF come from the germline V gene (reference sequence). This CDR3 is built from 16 residues. This CDR3 reads CATSSGTSGRGYTQYF. The CDR3 nucleotides read TGTGCCACCAGCAGCGGGACTAGCGGGAGGGGGTATACGCAGTATTTT. The full variable domain, rest sourced from reference TRBV15 and TRBJ2-3, is DAMVIQNPRYQVTQFGKPVTLSCSQTLNHNVMYWYQQKSSQAPKLLFHYYDKDFNNEADTPDNFQSRRPNTSFCFLDIRSPGLGDTAMYLCATSSGTSGRGYTQYFGPGTRLTVL.

This clonotype has ten or more counts. The chain is built from TRBV7-9 and TRBJ1-1; D is perhaps TRBD1 (5 bases). Trimming pared 5 bases from V and 6 bases from J, leaving 10 bases between. CDR1 is SEHNR, CDR2 FQNEAQ, per germline (reference sequence). The CDR3 runs to 12 residues. CDR3: CASSAGRAEAFF. The CDR3 bases are TGTGCCAGCAGCGCGGGGCGGGCTGAAGCTTTCTTT.

The rearrangement joins TRBV7-9 to TRBJ2-1; possibly TRBD2 for D (6 bases). This CDR3 spans 17 amino acids. The germline V gene has CDR1 SEHNR and CDR2 FQNEAQ (reference sequence). V gave up 0 bases and J gave up 0 bases, with 12 bases separating them. CDR3 loop: CASSLARGLSSYNEQFF. CDR3 DNA: TGTGCCAGCAGCTTAGCGCGGGGCTTAAGCTCCTACAATGAGCAGTTCTTC.

This clonotype was picked up many times. The chain carries TRBV7-8 and TRBJ1-1, with D possibly TRBD1 on 6 matching bases. With 8 bases removed from V and 0 bases from J, the gap between germline ends came to 10 bases. Per germline, CDR1 SGHVS and CDR2 FQNEAQ. The CDR3 runs 13 residues. CDR3 loop: CASRGGLNTEAFF. For the CDR3, the DNA is TGTGCCAGCCGGGGGGGCTTGAACACTGAAGCTTTCTTT.

The gene calls are TRBV12-3 or TRBV12-4 and TRBJ1-2, with 9 positions matching TRBD1. This CDR3 region has 13 residues. Unmatched junction bases numbered 4, after V lost 7 bases and J lost 4 bases. The CDR3 protein is CASTLGQGYGYTF. DNA of the CDR3: TGTGCCAGCACCCTGGGACAGGGCTATGGCTACACCTTC.

This clonotype came up a few times. Written as DNA, the CDR3 is TGTGCCAGCAGCCCGGGACAGGGCGGGGAAGAGACCCAGTACTTC. Protein: CASSPGQGGEETQYF. This rearrangement joins TRBV5-8 to TRBJ2-5, with 9 bases fitting TRBD1. Germline V lookup: CDR1 SGHTS, CDR2 YDEGEE. Trimming took 4 bases from V and 3 from J; bases not matched to a gene: 7. The CDR3 length is 15 residues. Based on the CDR3 plus reference TRBV5-8 and TRBJ2-5, the full variable domain is EAGVTQSPTHLIKTRGQQATLRCSPISGHTSVYWYQQALGLGLQFLLWYDEGEERNRGNFPPRFSGRQFPNYSSELNVNALELEDSALYLCASSPGQGGEETQYFGPGTRLLVL.

This clonotype appeared once. V usage is TRBV4-3 and J usage is TRBJ2-1, with D unclear. V dropped 0 bases and J dropped 3 bases, with 12 bases sitting between them. Germline V lookup: CDR1 LGHNA, CDR2 YSLEER. This CDR3 spans 16 amino acids. The CDR3: CASSQDMAVLYNEQFF. The CDR3 DNA is TGCGCCAGCAGCCAAGATATGGCGGTCCTCTACAATGAGCAGTTCTTC.

The chain links TRBV5-1 to TRBJ2-7; 10 positions agree with TRBD2. CDR1 SGHRS and CDR2 YFSETQ come from the germline V gene. Trimming took 4 bases from V and 4 from J; bases not matched to a gene: 5. This CDR3 has 14 residues. Here the CDR3 DNA reads TGCGCCAGCAGCCAAACTAGCGGGATTTACGAGCAGTACTTC. Its translation is CASSQTSGIYEQYF.

This clonotype turned up a few times. This sequence joins TRBV28 and TRBJ1-5, with no clear D. The CDR3 consists of 14 residues. Germline CDR1 is MDHEN and CDR2 is SYDVKM. Trimming took off 7 bases at V and 4 bases at J, with 14 bases between the two ends. The CDR3 protein is CASNPSYFNQPQHF. The DNA for the CDR3 is TGTGCCAGCAATCCCTCTTACTTTAATCAGCCCCAGCATTTT.

The J gene is TRBJ2-3, the V gene TRBV7-2; weak D call: TRBD2 (6 bases). Germline lookup yields CDR1 SGHTA and CDR2 FQGNSA. This CDR3 has 15 residues. V lost 4 bases, J lost 1 base, and 12 bases lay in between. The CDR3 protein is CASSWMGGGTDTQYF. The CDR3 nucleotides are TGTGCCAGCAGCTGGATGGGAGGTGGCACAGATACGCAGTATTTT.